These 6 T cell receptor beta chains were all obtained from the same sample, sequenced in a study of blood T cell repertoires in COVID-19. The method was immunoSEQ multiplex PCR; TCRdb's version includes in-frame clones alone and lacks a portion of them. The sample yields over 50,000 clones, 80% to 90% seen once. Material for sequencing was peripheral blood. All receptors derive from a man in his forties or fifties with active COVID-19.

The chain employs TRBV7-9 and TRBJ1-6, with 7 nucleotides matching TRBD1. This CDR3 has 17 amino acids. Trimming removed 4 bases from V and 5 bases from J; junction bases left unmatched: 11. The germline V gene encodes CDR1 SEHNR and CDR2 FQNEAQ (reference sequence). The CDR3 DNA follows: TGTGCCAGCAGCTCAAAGCCGGGACAGCTAAATAATTCACCCCTCCACTTT. Encoded protein: CASSSKPGQLNNSPLHF. Supplemented by reference TRBV7-9 and TRBJ1-6, the full variable domain reads DTGVSQNPRHKITKRGQNVTFRCDPISEHNRLYWYRQTLGQGPEFLTYFQNEAQLEKSRLLSDRFSAERPKGSFSTLEIQRTEQGDSAMYLCASSSKPGQLNNSPLHFGNGTRLTVT.

The chain has TRBV30 and TRBJ1-2; perhaps TRBD1 as D (6 bases). The CDR3 consists of 12 residues. The germline V gene encodes CDR1 GTSNPN and CDR2 SVGIG (reference sequence). With 4 bases removed from V and 6 bases from J, the gap between germline ends came to 12 bases. CDR3: CAWNRALNGYTF. In DNA, the CDR3 is TGTGCCTGGAACAGGGCCCTGAATGGCTACACCTTC.

CDR3 DNA sequence: TGCGCCAGCAGCCCTGACAGGGTGGGATACAATGAGCAGTTCTTC. Protein sequence: CASSPDRVGYNEQFF. The rearrangement joins TRBV5-1 to TRBJ2-1, with TRBD1 matching 7 bases. Germline CDR1 is SGHRS and CDR2 is YFSETQ. J gave up 4 bases and V 4 bases, and 8 bases lay outside the gene matches. The CDR3 is 15 amino acids.

The V gene is TRBV5-6, the J gene TRBJ2-7, with D perhaps TRBD1 (5 bases). The germline V gene encodes CDR1 SGHDT and CDR2 YYEEEE. CDR3 length: 15 amino acids. The germline V and J ends were trimmed by 2 bases and 3 bases, with 15 bases remaining between them. The CDR3 region is CASSFLQGIFYEQYF. CDR3 nucleotides: TGTGCCAGCAGCTTCCTCCAGGGAATATTCTACGAGCAGTACTTC.

The chain is built from TRBV6-6 and TRBJ1-4, with 12 bases fitting TRBD1. Germline V lookup: CDR1 MNHNY, CDR2 SVGAGI (reference sequence). This CDR3 spans 16 amino acids. The V and J ends lost 2 bases and 8 bases, in that order; junction bases with no gene match: 6. The CDR3 protein is CASSYRDRGLKEKLFF. CDR3 DNA sequence: TGTGCCAGCAGTTACCGGGACAGGGGGCTTAAAGAAAAACTGTTTTTT.

V and J are TRBV27 and TRBJ1-6; perhaps TRBD1 as D (6 bases). With 3 bases removed from V and 8 bases from J, the gap between germline ends came to 14 bases. The CDR3 extends over 15 amino acids. Germline CDR1 reads MNHEY; CDR2 reads SMNVEV (reference sequence). The CDR3 reads CASSFGGRRDSPLHF. Written as DNA, the CDR3 is TGTGCCAGCAGTTTTGGGGGCAGGAGAGATTCACCCCTCCACTTT.